Given below is one T cell receptor (beta chain) in context. The data derive from a study of control samples from healthy donors and cancer patients. CDR1 is SGHNT and CDR2 is YYREEE in the germline V gene (reference sequence). The length of the CDR3 is 13 residues. V was shortened by 0 bases and J by 8 bases, with 8 bases between the two germline ends. The repertoire was sequenced with immunoSEQ multiplex PCR; TCRdb's copy has only in-frame clones and lacks some. The sample holds 100,000 to 150,000 clones; around 87% are singletons and the top ten take about 2.7%. The source material was blood. The clonotype originates from a man in his sixties in good health. The chain recombines TRBV5-4 with TRBJ1-4; the D is unclear. The CDR3 loop reads CASSLVGGEKLFF. The CDR3 DNA reads as TGTGCCAGCAGCTTGGTGGGCGGGGAAAAACTGTTTTTT.